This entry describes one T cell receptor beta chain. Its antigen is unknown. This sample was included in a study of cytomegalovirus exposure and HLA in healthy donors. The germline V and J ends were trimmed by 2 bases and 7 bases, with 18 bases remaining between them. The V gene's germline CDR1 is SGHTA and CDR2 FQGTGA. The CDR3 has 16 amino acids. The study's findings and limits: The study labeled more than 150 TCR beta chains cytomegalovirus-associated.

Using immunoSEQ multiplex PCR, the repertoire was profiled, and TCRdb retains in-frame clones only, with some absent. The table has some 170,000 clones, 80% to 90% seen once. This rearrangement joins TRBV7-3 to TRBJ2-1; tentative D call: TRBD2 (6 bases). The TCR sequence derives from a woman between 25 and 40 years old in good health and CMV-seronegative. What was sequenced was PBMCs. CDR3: CASSLERGGMGNEQFF. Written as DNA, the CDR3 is TGTGCCAGCAGCTTAGAAAGGGGAGGAATGGGGAATGAGCAGTTCTTC.